These 28 T cell receptor beta chains came from one sample sequenced in a study of shared clonotypes between healthy human individuals. Sequenced by immunoSEQ multiplex PCR; TCRdb stores in-frame clones only, minus some. The table has some 790,000 clones, over 55% seen once. The sample comprised memory CD4+ T cells sorted from blood. As to subset: CD45RA-negative fraction. Source of these receptors: a woman younger than 45 in good health.

The chain recombines TRBV30 with TRBJ1-4, with D possibly matching TRBD1 (6 bases). V lost 0 bases, J lost 11 bases, and 25 bases lay in between. The CDR3 is 17 residues long. Germline CDR1 reads GTSNPN; CDR2 reads SVGIG (reference sequence). CDR3 sequence: CAWSVQGPSGGMMKLFF. The CDR3 DNA reads TGTGCCTGGAGTGTACAGGGACCTTCGGGGGGAATGATGAAACTGTTTTTT.

The sample holds a few counts of this clone. The chain recombines TRBV18 with TRBJ1-5; D call uncertain. This CDR3 has 12 residues. Germline CDR1 is KGHSH and CDR2 is LQKENI. V was shortened by 5 bases and J by 5 bases, with 7 bases between the two germline ends. CDR3 region: CASSSWDQPQHF. The DNA for the CDR3 is TGTGCCAGCTCAAGCTGGGATCAGCCCCAGCATTTT.

The CDR3 sequence is CASKLAARGGTQYF. In DNA form, the CDR3 reads TGTGCCAGCAAACTAGCGGCCCGGGGGGGGACGCAGTATTTT. J is TRBJ2-3 and V is TRBV2, with 8 bases identical to TRBD2. V gave up 7 bases and J gave up 9 bases; unmatched junction bases: 12. The length of the CDR3 is 14 residues. The germline CDR1 and CDR2 sequences are SNHLY and FYNNEI.

This clone was detected once. DNA of the CDR3: TGTGCCAGCAGCTTGAAGGCCCCCAGCGGTGAGCAGTTCTTC. Amino acids: CASSLKAPSGEQFF. The V and J genes are TRBV5-4 and TRBJ2-1; D might be TRBD2 (5 bases). Trimming removed 1 base from V and 9 bases from J, with 14 bases in between. CDR3 length: 14 residues. Germline-derived CDR1 and CDR2 are SGHNT and YYREEE (reference sequence).

The J gene is TRBJ2-7, the V gene TRBV28; 7 bases align to TRBD1. The germline gives CDR1 MDHEN, CDR2 SYDVKM. CDR3 length equals 17 residues. V shed 5 bases, J shed 4 bases, and the junction held 17 bases outside the gene matches. DNA for the CDR3: TGTGCCAGCAGTCTCTCACCCTCCCGGGACAGAAATTACGAGCAGTACTTC. It translates to CASSLSPSRDRNYEQYF.

The rearrangement joins TRBV10-3 to TRBJ1-1, with D perhaps TRBD1 (5 bases). Trimming left V 7 bases short and J 3 bases short, with 9 bases between. The CDR3 is made up of 12 amino acids. Germline CDR1 ENHRY, CDR2 SYGVKD. CDR3 nucleotide sequence: TGTGCCATCAAGACGGGGGACACTGAAGCTTTCTTT. Residues: CAIKTGDTEAFF.

J is TRBJ1-5 and V is TRBV10-1; 7 nucleotides match TRBD1. Germline V lookup: CDR1 WNHNN, CDR2 SYGVQD (reference sequence). There are 19 residues in the CDR3. V gave up 5 bases and J gave up 0 bases; unmatched junction bases: 16. In nucleotides, the CDR3 is TGCGCCAGCAGTTATTTAGCCCCCCTGGGACAGTATAGCAATCAGCCCCAGCATTTT. It codes for CASSYLAPLGQYSNQPQHF.

The chain joins TRBV10-3 to TRBJ2-3; unclear D gene. This CDR3 is 12 amino acids long. Trimming pared 6 bases from V and 1 base from J, leaving 5 bases between. Germline V lookup: CDR1 ENHRY, CDR2 SYGVKD. CDR3 nucleotide sequence: TGTGCCATCAGCCCCCGCACAGATACGCAGTATTTT. Its protein is CAISPRTDTQYF.

V and J are TRBV27 and TRBJ1-1; D uncertain. V was clipped by 7 bases and J by 3 bases, with 6 bases between them. This CDR3 region has 11 residues. The germline V gene encodes CDR1 MNHEY and CDR2 SMNVEV (reference sequence). The CDR3 region has the DNA TGTGCCAGCAAATTTCACACTGAAGCTTTCTTT. Amino acids: CASKFHTEAFF.

At least ten counts were recorded for this clone. The rearrangement links TRBV15 to TRBJ1-1; D not certain. Between the trimmed V and J ends, which lost 3 bases and 1 base, there was a span of 12 bases. Germline V gene sequence: CDR1 LNHNV, CDR2 YYDKDF (reference sequence). The length of the CDR3 is 15 residues. The CDR3 is CATSRFYGENTEAFF. CDR3 nucleotide sequence: TGTGCCACCAGCAGGTTTTATGGGGAGAACACTGAAGCTTTCTTT.

This clone has a single count. V and J are TRBV6-6 and TRBJ2-2; D unclear. V was pared by 4 bases and J by 6 bases, with 6 bases between. CDR3 length: 12 residues. Germline values: CDR1 MNHNY, CDR2 SVGAGI (reference sequence). Here the CDR3 DNA reads TGTGCCAGCAGTTTAGTAGCCGGGGAGCTGTTTTTT. Protein sequence: CASSLVAGELFF.

This clone has a handful of counts. V gene TRBV11-2 combines with J gene TRBJ2-7; no firm D call. Trimming removed 6 bases at V and 0 bases at J, with 6 bases between. This CDR3 region has 12 residues. Germline V gene lookup returns CDR1 SGHAT and CDR2 FQNNGV. CDR3 DNA: TGTGCCAGCAGGTCCAGCTCCTACGAGCAGTACTTC. The encoded protein is CASRSSSYEQYF.

The V and J genes are TRBV21-1 and TRBJ2-3; the table assigns TRBD2, which was not confirmed against the DNA. TRBV21-1 is labeled a pseudogene. The CDR3 is made up of 14 amino acids. The CDR3 region is CASSKARTFDTQYF. The CDR3 DNA reads as TGTGCCAGCAGCAAAGCGCGGACTTTCGATACGCAGTATTTT.

This clone is a singleton in its sample. The chain links TRBV27 to TRBJ2-7; 9 bases align to TRBD2. The CDR3 is made up of 16 amino acids. Germline loops: CDR1 MNHEY, CDR2 SMNVEV (reference sequence). V dropped 2 bases and J dropped 5; count of bases not matched to a gene: 10. Written as DNA, the CDR3 is TGTGCCAGCAGTTTACAGGGAGTGGTAGCGGGAGACGAGCAGTACTTC. This sequence encodes CASSLQGVVAGDEQYF.

This chain joins TRBV5-1 and TRBJ2-3; 12 bases map to TRBD2. The germline V gene has CDR1 SGHRS and CDR2 YFSETQ. The junction had 11 bases not matched to a gene; V was cut back by 6 bases and J by 0 bases. The CDR3 is made up of 18 amino acids. Here the CDR3 reads CASTLHGTSGPSTDTQYF. The CDR3 DNA reads as TGCGCCAGCACCCTCCACGGGACTAGCGGGCCGAGCACAGATACGCAGTATTTT.

The sample holds one count of this clone. The sample carries other DNA sequences with the same CDR3. The rearrangement uses TRBV25-1 and TRBJ2-3; D is unresolved. This CDR3 comprises 12 residues. Germline V gene lookup returns CDR1 MGHDK and CDR2 SYGVNS. V dropped 1 base and J dropped 3 bases, with 2 bases sitting between them. CDR3 amino acids: CASSESTDTQYF. Written as DNA, the CDR3 is TGTGCCAGCAGTGAATCAACAGATACGCAGTATTTT.

The genes are TRBV11-2 and TRBJ2-1; D may correspond to TRBD1 or TRBD2 (5 bases each). The V end was cut by 4 bases, the J end by 1 base, with 11 bases between. This CDR3 spans 15 amino acids. Germline loops: CDR1 SGHAT, CDR2 FQNNGV. The CDR3 region is CASSWGSWSYNEQFF. Here the CDR3 DNA reads TGTGCCAGCAGCTGGGGGTCATGGTCCTACAATGAGCAGTTCTTC.

V usage is TRBV16 and J usage is TRBJ1-3; 10 bases are shared with TRBD1. Trimming at V came to 5 bases and at J to 7 bases, leaving 2 bases not matched to a gene. The CDR3 extends over 13 amino acids. The germline V gene has CDR1 KGHSY and CDR2 FQNENV. DNA for the CDR3: TGTGCCAGCAGCAGACAGGGGGCCAACACCATATATTTT. Protein: CASSRQGANTIYF. Filled out from reference TRBV16 and TRBJ1-3, the complete variable domain reads GEEVAQTPKHLVRGEGQKAKLYCAPIKGHSYVFWYQQVLKNEFKFLISFQNENVFDETGMPKERFSAKCLPNSPCSLEIQATKLEDSAVYFCASSRQGANTIYFGEGSWLTVV.

This clone was seen at least ten times. This CDR3 is CASSLRGAATNEKLFF. The CDR3 DNA is TGTGCCAGCAGTTTGAGGGGGGCTGCAACTAATGAAAAACTGTTTTTT. The chain is built from TRBV2 and TRBJ1-4; tentatively, D is TRBD1 (6 bases). CDR3 length: 16 residues. Trimming took off 5 bases at V and 0 bases at J, with 13 bases between the two ends. CDR1 is SNHLY and CDR2 is FYNNEI in the germline V gene.

V usage is TRBV11-2 and J usage is TRBJ2-1; 9 nucleotides match TRBD1. In germline, CDR1 is SGHAT, CDR2 FQNNGV. The CDR3 runs 15 residues. With V trimmed by 6 bases and J by 5 bases, 8 bases remained unmatched. As DNA, the CDR3 is TGTGCCAGCAGGCAGCCCGGGACAGGGAACAATGAGCAGTTCTTC. Protein product: CASRQPGTGNNEQFF.

This chain uses TRBV27 with TRBJ2-7, with 13 bases aligning to TRBD2. The CDR3 is 16 amino acids. V lost 3 bases to trimming and J lost 4 bases; unmatched junction nucleotides: 6. The V gene's germline CDR1 is MNHEY and CDR2 SMNVEV (reference sequence). CDR3 amino acids: CASSFSRTSGSYEQYF. For the CDR3, the DNA is TGTGCCAGCAGTTTTAGTCGGACTAGCGGGAGTTACGAGCAGTACTTC.

V is TRBV4-1 and J is TRBJ1-1; 9 bases agree with TRBD1. Germline V CDR1 and CDR2: MGHRA, YSYEKL. V shed 2 bases and J 6 bases; nucleotides not matched to a gene: 13. The CDR3 consists of 17 residues. CDR3 sequence: CASSQSGQGSSRSEAFF. The DNA for the CDR3 is TGCGCCAGCAGCCAATCAGGACAGGGGTCGAGTAGGTCTGAAGCTTTCTTT.

This clone has more than one count but fewer than ten. This rearrangement joins TRBV7-8 to TRBJ2-1, with 7 bases matching TRBD2. Looked up from germline, CDR1 is SGHVS and CDR2 is FQNEAQ. This CDR3 has 16 residues. V lost 1 base and J lost 1; bases outside the gene matches: 4. CDR3 nucleotide sequence: TGTGCCAGCAGCTTAGGCGGGAGTCGTTCCTACAATGAGCAGTTCTTC. Translated: CASSLGGSRSYNEQFF.

The chain is built from TRBV5-4 and TRBJ2-5; tentatively, D is TRBD1 or TRBD2 (5 bases each). This CDR3 has 16 amino acids. The V gene lost 0 bases and the J gene lost 2 bases, with 14 bases spanning the gap. The V gene's germline CDR1 is SGHNT and CDR2 YYREEE (reference sequence). In DNA, the CDR3 is TGTGCCAGCAGCTTGGCCTTCGGGGCAGTTCAAGAGACCCAGTACTTC. Encoded protein: CASSLAFGAVQETQYF.

The chain combines TRBV6-4 with TRBJ1-1; maybe TRBD1 (6 bases). Germline assignment: CDR1 MRHNA and CDR2 SNTAGT. The ends were cut back, 5 bases at V and 2 bases at J, with 12 bases in the middle. This CDR3 contains 14 residues. CDR3 amino acids: CASSPGGGNTEAFF. The DNA for the CDR3 is TGTGCCAGCAGTCCTGGGGGCGGCAACACTGAAGCTTTCTTT.

The chain has TRBV28 and TRBJ1-5; weak D call: TRBD1 (6 bases). The V gene lost 7 bases and the J gene lost 5 bases, with 15 bases spanning the gap. This CDR3 has 14 residues. Germline V CDR1 and CDR2: MDHEN, SYDVKM. The CDR3 loop reads CASTNGQPHQPQHF. In DNA form, the CDR3 reads TGTGCCAGCACCAACGGACAGCCTCATCAGCCCCAGCATTTT.

The chain joins TRBV5-5 to TRBJ2-2; weak D call: TRBD1 (5 bases). The CDR3 extends over 14 amino acids. The germline gives CDR1 SGHKS, CDR2 YYEKEE (reference sequence). V was cut by 4 bases and J by 4 bases, with 11 bases left in between. CDR3 DNA sequence: TGTGCCAGCAGCCCCCCAGGGTTCACCGGGGAGCTGTTTTTT. It encodes CASSPPGFTGELFF. The full variable domain, its missing parts supplied by reference TRBV5-5 and TRBJ2-2, is DAGVTQSPTHLIKTRGQQVTLRCSPISGHKSVSWYQQVLGQGPQFIFQYYEKEERGRGNFPDRFSARQFPNYSSELNVNALLLGDSALYLCASSPPGFTGELFFGEGSRLTVL.

This chain joins TRBV7-2 and TRBJ2-5; unclear D gene. Deletions cut 2 bases from V and 5 bases from J, with 9 bases between. There are 13 residues in the CDR3. The germline V gene has CDR1 SGHTA and CDR2 FQGNSA. The CDR3 nucleotides are TGTGCCAGCAGCTTACTTGTTCTTGAGACCCAGTACTTC. Translation gives CASSLLVLETQYF.